This entry lists 9 T cell receptor beta chains sequenced from one sample in a study of T cell responses to AZD1222 COVID-19 vaccine. Clones were read by immunoSEQ multiplex PCR, and TCRdb kept only the in-frame ones, dropping some. The sample consists of roughly 150,000 clones, over 85% of them appearing once. The material was peripheral blood, obtained 28 days after the second AZD1222 dose. Receptors originate from an adult who received the AZD1222 COVID-19 vaccine.

The chain joins TRBV28 to TRBJ2-5; TRBD1 or TRBD2 may be the D gene (5 bases each). This CDR3 contains 14 residues. Germline values: CDR1 MDHEN, CDR2 SYDVKM. The ends were cut back, 7 bases at V and 6 bases at J, with 18 bases in the middle. Here the CDR3 reads CASTPGTAVKTQYF. The CDR3 bases are TGTGCCAGCACCCCCGGGACCGCCGTGAAGACCCAGTACTTC.

This clone showed up just once. The chain combines TRBV7-9 with TRBJ2-3; 9 bases line up with TRBD1. This CDR3 spans 16 amino acids. Trimming at V came to 5 bases and at J to 3 bases, leaving 9 bases not matched to a gene. In germline, CDR1 is SEHNR, CDR2 FQNEAQ (reference sequence). CDR3 sequence: CASSPSTGGATDTQYF. CDR3 nucleotide sequence: TGTGCCAGCAGCCCCTCTACAGGGGGCGCGACAGATACGCAGTATTTT.

The chain couples TRBV7-6 to TRBJ1-6, with D unresolved. The V end lost 1 base, the J end lost 10 bases, and 20 bases lay between the germline ends. Germline-derived CDR1 and CDR2 are SGHVS and FNYEAQ. This CDR3 has 17 amino acids. The CDR3 DNA sequence: TGTGCCAGCAGCTTAGGTCGCGTTAGGACCCCACGCTCACCCCTCCACTTT. The encoded protein is CASSLGRVRTPRSPLHF.

The CDR3 here is CASSLEGQGEYNQPQHF. The CDR3 bases are TGTGCCAGCAGCTTAGAAGGACAGGGAGAGTACAATCAGCCCCAGCATTTT. The J gene is TRBJ1-5, the V gene TRBV7-9; 8 positions agree with TRBD1. Trimming cost V 1 base and J 3 bases; bases outside gene matches: 8. The CDR3 is 17 amino acids. Germline CDR1 reads SEHNR; CDR2 reads FQNEAQ (reference sequence).

Here the CDR3 reads CASSIRQVWGYTF. CDR3 DNA: TGTGCCAGCAGTATCCGACAGGTCTGGGGCTACACCTTC. The V and J genes are TRBV2 and TRBJ1-2, with D possibly TRBD1 on 6 matching bases. Trimming removed 5 bases at V and 8 bases at J, with 15 bases between. This CDR3 is built from 13 residues. CDR1 and CDR2 (germline): SNHLY, FYNNEI.

This sequence joins TRBV20-1 and TRBJ1-2; possible D gene TRBD1, 6 bases. Between the trimmed V and J ends, which lost 3 bases and 7 bases, there was a span of 33 bases. Germline V CDR1 and CDR2: DFQATT, SNEGSKA (reference sequence). There are 19 residues in the CDR3. The CDR3 reads CSASSTGSPQTETASGYTF. CDR3 bases: TGCAGTGCTAGTTCAACAGGGTCTCCCCAAACAGAAACCGCCTCTGGCTACACCTTC.

This chain links TRBV19 with TRBJ1-2; tentatively, D is TRBD1 (6 bases). This CDR3 has 14 amino acids. The germline CDR1 and CDR2 sequences are LNHDA and SQIVND (reference sequence). V was clipped by 7 bases and J by 4 bases, with 16 bases between them. CDR3 amino acids: CASNQGSGGYGYTF. In nucleotides, the CDR3 is TGTGCCAGTAATCAGGGGTCGGGGGGCTATGGCTACACCTTC.

The rearrangement links TRBV4-1 to TRBJ2-1; 8 nucleotides agree with TRBD1. The germline V gene has CDR1 MGHRA and CDR2 YSYEKL. The CDR3 length is 17 residues. V dropped 0 bases and J dropped 4; count of bases not matched to a gene: 8. The CDR3 loop reads CASSQEYQGAFYNEQFF. DNA for the CDR3: TGCGCCAGCAGCCAAGAATACCAGGGGGCCTTTTACAATGAGCAGTTCTTC.

This clone was detected only once. The chain combines TRBV4-2 with TRBJ1-3, with a possible D match to TRBD1 (5 bases). V dropped 0 bases and J dropped 8 bases, with 17 bases sitting between them. Germline CDR1 LGHNA, CDR2 YNFKEQ. This CDR3 is built from 16 residues. The CDR3, as DNA: TGTGCCAGCAGCCAAGAGGGCCCGGGCAGGGTAGACACCATATATTTT. Amino acid sequence: CASSQEGPGRVDTIYF.